This entry features one T cell receptor beta chain sequence. This sample is part of a study of cytomegalovirus exposure and HLA in healthy donors. CDR1 and CDR2 (germline): SGHDT, YYEEEE. V trimming: 4 bases; J trimming: 0 bases; junction bases outside the gene matches: 6. This CDR3 region has 17 residues. Amplification used 60 Vbeta primers and 13 Jbeta primers. Assay: immunoSEQ multiplex PCR; the TCRdb copy retains only in-frame clones and omits some. The table has 95,000 to 150,000 clones, 74% seen once; the top ten hold less than 5%. The clonotype originates from a woman aged 45-59 years in good health and CMV-seropositive. The V call is TRBV5-6, the J call TRBJ2-7; TRBD2 matches 14 bases. Sequenced: PBMCs. CDR3 in DNA: TGTGCCAGCAGCCCGAGGACTAGCGGGGGGTCCTCCTACGAGCAGTACTTC. It is translated as CASSPRTSGGSSYEQYF.